Below, one T cell receptor beta chain is given with its context. The record originates from a study of Graves' ophthalmopathy and Graves' hyperthyroidism. Whole-study context: The collection of peripheral blood took place at initial diagnosis, before any treatment.

Amplified material comprised TCR beta CDR3 regions derived from RNA transcripts. HTBI primers primed a first-round RT-PCR, and a second-round multiplex PCR followed. TCRdb independently ran MiXCR on the multiplex PCR reads; one entry per CDR3 protein. The sample lists approximately 700,000 distinct CDR3 sequences, around 40% occurring once. The authors isolated PBMCs from around 9.8 ml of fresh peripheral blood. V lost 4 bases to trimming and J lost 6 bases, with 15 bases between them. The germline CDR1 and CDR2 sequences are SEHNR and FQNEAQ (reference sequence). The CDR3 extends over 14 amino acids.

Sequencing was done on a sample of peripheral blood. The V and J genes are TRBV7-9 and TRBJ2-5, with D perhaps TRBD1 or TRBD2 (5 bases each). This clonotype originated in an adult man with Graves' ophthalmopathy. CDR3 in DNA: TGTGCCAGCAGCTCGAGGGGAGCGAGGAAGACCCAGTACTTC. It yields the protein CASSSRGARKTQYF.